The clone carrying this T cell receptor (beta chain) was detected once. Repertoires were generated with immunoSEQ multiplex PCR, while TCRdb's copy carries only in-frame clones and drops some. The sample contains about 660,000 clones, roughly 90% of which appear only once. CDR3 length: 14 amino acids. V shed 2 bases, J shed 5 bases, and the junction held 5 bases outside the gene matches. The germline V gene has CDR1 SGHVS and CDR2 FQNEAQ. These data are taken from a study of shared T cell receptors in the human thymus. These data were likewise used in another study, on human thymus T cells. As that report states: Donors were healthy Finnish infants having corrective surgery for congenital heart defects. Corrective heart surgery yielded the resections from which the thymus tissue came. Both thymic and peripheral blood repertoires showed apparently biased V and J usage. What related research reported was that thymic repertoires overlapped highly among unrelated individuals.

This receptor was identified in a boy less than two years old with a congenital heart defect. The sample consisted of thymocytes. The chain combines TRBV7-8 with TRBJ2-5; TRBD2 matches at 7 bases. CDR3 in amino acids: CASSLSREGETQYF. The CDR3 DNA is TGTGCCAGCAGCTTATCCAGGGAGGGGGAGACCCAGTACTTC.